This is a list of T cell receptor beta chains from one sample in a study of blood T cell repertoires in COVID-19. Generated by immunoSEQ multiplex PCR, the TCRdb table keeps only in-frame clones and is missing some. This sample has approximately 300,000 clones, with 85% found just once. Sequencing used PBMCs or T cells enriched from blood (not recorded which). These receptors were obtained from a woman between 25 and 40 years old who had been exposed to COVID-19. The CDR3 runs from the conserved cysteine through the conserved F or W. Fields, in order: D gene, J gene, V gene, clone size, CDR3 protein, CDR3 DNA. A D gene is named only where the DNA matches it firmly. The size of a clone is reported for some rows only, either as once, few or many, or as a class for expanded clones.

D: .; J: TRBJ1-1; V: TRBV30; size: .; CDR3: CAWNGGNTEAFF; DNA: TGTGCCTGGAACGGGGGAAACACTGAAGCTTTCTTT
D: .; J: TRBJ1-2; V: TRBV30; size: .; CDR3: CAWSVTSYSGGYTF; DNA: TGTGCCTGGAGTGTCACCTCGTACTCGGGGGGCTACACCTTC
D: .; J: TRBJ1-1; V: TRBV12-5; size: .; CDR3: CASGLVLERNTEAFF; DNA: TGTGCTAGTGGTTTGGTACTGGAGCGAAACACTGAAGCTTTCTTT
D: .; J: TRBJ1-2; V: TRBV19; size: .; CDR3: CASSRRSIQGDYGYTF; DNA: TGTGCCAGTAGTAGAAGGAGTATACAGGGCGACTATGGCTACACCTTC
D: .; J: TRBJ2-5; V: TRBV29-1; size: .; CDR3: CSVGFRLQETQYF; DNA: TGCAGCGTTGGTTTCAGGTTACAAGAGACCCAGTACTTC
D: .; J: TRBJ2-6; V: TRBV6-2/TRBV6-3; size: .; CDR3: CASSYPLGLSGANVLTF; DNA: TGTGCCAGCAGTTACCCCCTTGGACTTTCTGGGGCCAACGTCCTGACTTTC
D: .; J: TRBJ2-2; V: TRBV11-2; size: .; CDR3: CASSLGRENTGELFF; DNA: TGTGCCAGCAGCTTAGGGCGGGAGAACACCGGGGAGCTGTTTTTT
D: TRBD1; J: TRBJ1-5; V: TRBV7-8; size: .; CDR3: CASSLALDRGGNQPQHF; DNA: TGTGCCAGCAGCTTAGCTCTTGACAGGGGGGGCAATCAGCCCCAGCATTTT
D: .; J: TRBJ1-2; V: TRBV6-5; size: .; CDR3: CASSKQNYGYTF; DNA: TGTGCCAGCAGTAAACAAAACTATGGCTACACCTTC
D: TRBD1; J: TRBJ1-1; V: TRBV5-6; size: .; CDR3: CASSLAPLLRDRENTEAFF; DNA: TGTGCCAGCAGCTTAGCACCCCTTCTTAGGGACAGGGAGAACACTGAAGCTTTCTTT
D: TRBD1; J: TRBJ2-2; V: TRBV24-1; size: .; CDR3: CATSDPKGQGTGELFF; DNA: TGTGCCACCAGTGATCCGAAAGGACAGGGCACCGGGGAGCTGTTTTTT
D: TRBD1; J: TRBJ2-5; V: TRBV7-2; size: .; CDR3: CASSWTGGTSQETQYF; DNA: TGTGCCAGCAGCTGGACAGGAGGAACCTCTCAAGAGACCCAGTACTTC
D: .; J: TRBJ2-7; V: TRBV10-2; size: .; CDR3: CASSELGLSSYEQYF; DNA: TGCGCCAGCAGTGAGCTCGGACTGAGCTCCTACGAGCAGTACTTC
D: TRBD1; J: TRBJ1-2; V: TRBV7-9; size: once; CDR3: CASSFGGTGTGPSYGYTF; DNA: TGTGCCAGCAGCTTCGGTGGAACCGGGACAGGGCCATCCTATGGCTACACCTTC
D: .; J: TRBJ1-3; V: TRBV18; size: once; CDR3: CASSPPSQLPTIYF; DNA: TGTGCCAGCTCACCACCGTCACAACTACCGACCATATATTTT
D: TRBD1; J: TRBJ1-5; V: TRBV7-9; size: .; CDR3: CASSLRDSNQPQHF; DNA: TGTGCTAGCAGCCTCCGGGACAGTAACCAGCCCCAGCATTTT
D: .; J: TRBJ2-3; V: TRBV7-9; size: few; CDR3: CASSLGETDTQYF; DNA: TGTGCCAGCAGCTTAGGGGAGACAGATACGCAGTATTTT